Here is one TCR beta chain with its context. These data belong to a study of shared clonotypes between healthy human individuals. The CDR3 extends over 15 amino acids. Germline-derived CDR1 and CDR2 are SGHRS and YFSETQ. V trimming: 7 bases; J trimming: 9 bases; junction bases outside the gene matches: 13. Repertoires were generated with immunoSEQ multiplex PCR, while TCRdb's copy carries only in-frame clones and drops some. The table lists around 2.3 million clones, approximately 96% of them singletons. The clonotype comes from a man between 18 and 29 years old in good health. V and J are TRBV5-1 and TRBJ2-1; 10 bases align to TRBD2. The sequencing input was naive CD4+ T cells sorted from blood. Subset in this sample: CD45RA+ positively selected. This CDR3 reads CASRTLAGAPSEQFF. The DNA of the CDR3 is TGCGCCAGCCGAACCCTAGCGGGGGCTCCTTCTGAGCAGTTCTTC.